Reported below is one TCR beta chain. Its antigen is not known. MiXCR, applied by TCRdb to the 5' RACE reads, yields one record per CDR3 protein. The sample includes approximately 67,000 distinct CDR3 sequences, 9.1% seen only once; the top ten take roughly 3.2%. CDR3 length: 14 amino acids. V gave up 1 base and J gave up 5 bases, with 13 bases separating them. The germline gives CDR1 SGHRS, CDR2 YFSETQ. The entry originates in a study of early T cells in non-severe SARS-CoV-2 infection. Study results and caveats: The study's VDJdb matching favored anti-spike CD8 responses and missed private and CD4 specificities.

This chain links TRBV5-1 with TRBJ2-7, with D perhaps matching TRBD1 (6 bases). Specimen: whole blood. This clonotype originated in an adult who was a healthcare worker with PCR-confirmed SARS-CoV-2 infection or an uninfected control (not recorded which). The CDR3 loop reads CASSLNGKGDEQYF. For the CDR3, the DNA is TGCGCCAGCAGCTTGAACGGGAAGGGGGACGAGCAGTACTTC. Full variable domain (rest looked up from reference TRBV5-1 and TRBJ2-7): KAGVTQTPRYLIKTRGQQVTLSCSPISGHRSVSWYQQTPGQGLQFLFEYFSETQRNKGNFPGRFSGRQFSNSRSEMNVSTLELGDSALYLCASSLNGKGDEQYFGPGTRLTVT.